These 15 T cell receptor beta chains were sequenced from one sample in a study of OX40 agonist ivuxolimab in advanced cancers. Generated by immunoSEQ multiplex PCR, the TCRdb table keeps only in-frame clones and is missing some. The sample contains 30,000 or so clones, more than 75% of which appear only once. The sequencing here drew on CD4+ or CD8+ T cells sorted from blood, taken in a trial of the OX40 agonist ivuxolimab. Receptors were obtained from an adult with an advanced solid tumor such as melanoma, head and neck, liver or kidney cancer.

This chain links TRBV10-3 with TRBJ2-1; TRBD2 matches 15 bases. The CDR3 sequence is 15 residues long. The germline CDR1 and CDR2 sequences are ENHRY and SYGVKD. With 0 bases clipped from V and 10 bases from J, the junction kept 1 base outside the gene matches. The chain's CDR3 is CAISESGLAGGEQFF. CDR3 bases: TGTGCCATCAGTGAGTCGGGACTAGCGGGGGGAGAGCAGTTCTTC.

This chain joins TRBV6-5 and TRBJ2-5, with 10 positions matching TRBD2. Trimming took 6 bases from V and 5 from J; bases not matched to a gene: 6. The CDR3 totals 14 residues. In germline, CDR1 is MNHEY, CDR2 SVGAGI. CDR3 region: CASSLLAGVETQYF. Written as DNA, the CDR3 is TGTGCCAGCAGCCTGCTAGCGGGAGTGGAGACCCAGTACTTC.

The chain joins TRBV28 to TRBJ1-5; 9 bases line up with TRBD1. The CDR3 extends over 15 amino acids. Germline CDR1 MDHEN, CDR2 SYDVKM. V lost 2 bases to trimming and J lost 5 bases; unmatched junction nucleotides: 4. CDR3 sequence reads: CASSLRTGADQPQHF. The CDR3 DNA reads as TGTGCCAGCAGTTTAAGGACAGGGGCCGATCAGCCCCAGCATTTT.

The rearrangement links TRBV6-1 to TRBJ2-7, with D uncertain. Germline-derived CDR1 and CDR2 are MNHNS and SASEGT. Deletions cut 2 bases from V and 3 bases from J, with 11 bases between. The length of the CDR3 is 14 residues. Here the CDR3 reads CASSEYGGSYEQYF. The CDR3 DNA reads as TGTGCCAGCAGTGAATACGGCGGCAGCTACGAGCAGTACTTC.

The table lists this clone with a count of one. V is TRBV4-2 and J is TRBJ2-1; D uncertain. The CDR3 extends over 14 amino acids. V was clipped by 0 bases and J by 6 bases, with 9 bases between them. Germline CDR1 is LGHNA and CDR2 is YNFKEQ. The CDR3 DNA reads TGTGCCAGCAGCCAAGATCTTCGTCCCAATGAGCAGTTCTTC. Translation: CASSQDLRPNEQFF.

The chain has TRBV27 and TRBJ2-7, with 9 bases matching TRBD2. The V segment lost 2 bases and the J segment 2 bases; nucleotides outside the gene matches: 13. The CDR3 runs to 18 residues. Germline lookup yields CDR1 MNHEY and CDR2 SMNVEV (reference sequence). The CDR3 protein is CASSLGSGSPAWTYEQYF. The CDR3 region has the DNA TGTGCCAGCAGTTTAGGTAGCGGGAGCCCAGCCTGGACCTACGAGCAGTACTTC.

This chain connects TRBV7-2 to TRBJ2-7; no clear D gene. The germline gives CDR1 SGHTA, CDR2 FQGNSA. The ends were cut back, 5 bases at V and 5 bases at J, with 16 bases in the middle. The CDR3 is made up of 14 amino acids. The CDR3 reads CASSPGPEWDEQYF. The CDR3 DNA reads TGTGCCAGCAGCCCCGGACCGGAGTGGGACGAGCAGTACTTC.

The chain has TRBV9 and TRBJ1-1; D is undetermined. CDR3 length equals 14 residues. CDR1 is SGDLS and CDR2 is YYNGEE in the germline V gene. The V and J ends lost 0 bases and 4 bases respectively, with 10 bases between them. CDR3 sequence (DNA): TGTGCCAGCAGCGTAGGGTCCGGGATCACTGAAGCTTTCTTT. As protein: CASSVGSGITEAFF.

The gene calls are TRBV7-8 and TRBJ2-7; D is uncertain. The CDR3 length is 13 residues. Germline CDR1 and CDR2: SGHVS and FQNEAQ. V gave up 1 base and J gave up 4 bases, with 8 bases separating them. CDR3 bases: TGTGCCAGCAGCTTAGTTTCTAATTACGAGCAGTACTTC. It yields the protein CASSLVSNYEQYF.

This rearrangement joins TRBV10-3 to TRBJ2-1; the D gene is possibly TRBD2 (6 bases). Germline lookup yields CDR1 ENHRY and CDR2 SYGVKD. Trimming removed 4 bases from V and 6 bases from J, with 19 bases in between. The CDR3 extends over 16 amino acids. The CDR3 DNA is TGTGCCATCAGTGGCCTACTAGCCCCCCGGTTCAATGAGCAGTTCTTC. Residues: CAISGLLAPRFNEQFF.

The chain carries TRBV2 and TRBJ2-4; D possibly corresponds to TRBD2 (7 bases). The V gene lost 4 bases and the J gene lost 6 bases, with 10 bases spanning the gap. This CDR3 has 13 amino acids. Germline V gene lookup returns CDR1 SNHLY and CDR2 FYNNEI. Written as DNA, the CDR3 is TGTGCCAGCAGTGGGGGGGGCAGAAACATTCAGTACTTC. Its translation: CASSGGGRNIQYF.

The chain is built from TRBV6-5 and TRBJ1-1; D is unresolved. V shed 6 bases and J shed 0 bases, with 11 bases lying between them. CDR1 and CDR2 (germline): MNHEY, SVGAGI. The CDR3 runs to 14 residues. The CDR3 loop reads CASSHPAMNTEAFF. DNA for the CDR3: TGTGCCAGCAGCCACCCAGCGATGAACACTGAAGCTTTCTTT.

The rearrangement uses TRBV29-1 and TRBJ2-7; D is unresolved. Trimming removed 6 bases at V and 0 bases at J, with 12 bases between. The CDR3 totals 13 residues. Per germline, CDR1 SQVTM and CDR2 ANQGSEA. CDR3 sequence (DNA): TGCAGCGTGGGCCGAGGTTTCTCCTACGAGCAGTACTTC. Protein: CSVGRGFSYEQYF.

This clone was detected only a few times. The rearrangement links TRBV19 to TRBJ2-3, with 11 bases identical to TRBD2. The CDR3 sequence is 16 residues long. V gave up 8 bases and J gave up 4 bases; unmatched junction bases: 11. CDR1 is LNHDA, CDR2 SQIVND, per germline (reference sequence). The CDR3, as DNA: TGTGCCAGTGGGAGAAGACTAGCGGGGCCTCCAGATACGCAGTATTTT. Encoded protein: CASGRRLAGPPDTQYF.

The rearrangement uses TRBV19 and TRBJ2-7; TRBD1 matches 7 bases. Germline CDR1 is LNHDA and CDR2 is SQIVND (reference sequence). The V gene end was trimmed by 4 bases and the J gene end by 0 bases; junction bases not matched to a gene: 6. This CDR3 region has 15 residues. The CDR3 spells CASSRQGGTSYEQYF. CDR3 DNA sequence: TGTGCCAGTAGTAGACAGGGTGGGACCTCCTACGAGCAGTACTTC.